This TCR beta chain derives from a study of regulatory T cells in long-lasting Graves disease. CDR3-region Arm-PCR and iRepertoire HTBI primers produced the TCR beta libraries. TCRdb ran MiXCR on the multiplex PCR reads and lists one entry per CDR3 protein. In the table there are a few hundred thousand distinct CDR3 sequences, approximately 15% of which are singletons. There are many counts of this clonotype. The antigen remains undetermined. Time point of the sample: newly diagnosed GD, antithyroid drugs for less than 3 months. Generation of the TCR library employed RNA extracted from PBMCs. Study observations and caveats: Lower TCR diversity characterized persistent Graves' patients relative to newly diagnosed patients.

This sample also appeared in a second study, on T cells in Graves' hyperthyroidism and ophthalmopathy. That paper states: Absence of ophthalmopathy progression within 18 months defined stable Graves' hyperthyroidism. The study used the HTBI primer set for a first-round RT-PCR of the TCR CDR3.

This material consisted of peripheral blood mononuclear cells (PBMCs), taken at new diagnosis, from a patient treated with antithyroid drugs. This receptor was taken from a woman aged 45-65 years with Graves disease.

The CDR3 coding sequence is TGTGCCAGCAGCCCCGGGGGACCACGACGCTACGAGCAGTACTTC. Protein product: CASSPGGPRRYEQYF. The chain is built from TRBV28 and TRBJ2-7; weak D call: TRBD2 (6 bases). From germline, CDR1 is MDHEN and CDR2 SYDVKM. Trimming cost V 6 bases and J 3 bases, with 18 bases left between them. CDR3 length equals 15 residues. Full variable domain (remainder filled in from reference TRBV28 and TRBJ2-7): DVKVTQSSRYLVKRTGEKVFLECVQDMDHENMFWYRQDPGLGLRLIYFSYDVKMKEKGDIPEGYSVSREKKERFSLILESASTNQTSMYLCASSPGGPRRYEQYFGPGTRLTVT.